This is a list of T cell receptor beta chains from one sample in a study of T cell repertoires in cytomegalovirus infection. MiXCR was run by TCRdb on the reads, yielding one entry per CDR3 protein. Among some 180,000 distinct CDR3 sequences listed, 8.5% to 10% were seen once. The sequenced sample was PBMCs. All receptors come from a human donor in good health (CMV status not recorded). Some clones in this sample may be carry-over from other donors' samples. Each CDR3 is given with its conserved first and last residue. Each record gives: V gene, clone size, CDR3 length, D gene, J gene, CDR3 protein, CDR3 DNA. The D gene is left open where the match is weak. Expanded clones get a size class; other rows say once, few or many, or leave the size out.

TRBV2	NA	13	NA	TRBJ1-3	CASSESPRNTIYF	TGTGCCAGCAGTGAGAGTCCCCGGAACACCATATATTTT
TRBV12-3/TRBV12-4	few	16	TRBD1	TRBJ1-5	CASSFGTGFSNQPQHF	TGTGCCAGCAGTTTCGGGACAGGGTTTAGCAATCAGCCCCAGCATTTT
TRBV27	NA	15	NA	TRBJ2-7	CASSFRVHDSYEQYF	TGTGCCAGCAGTTTTCGGGTCCATGACTCCTACGAGCAGTACTTC
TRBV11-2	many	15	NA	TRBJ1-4	CASSLRAQGNEKLFF	TGTGCCAGCAGCCTAAGGGCTCAGGGAAATGAAAAACTGTTTTTT
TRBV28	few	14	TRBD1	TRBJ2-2	CASRSTGGIGELFF	TGTGCCAGCAGATCTACAGGGGGCATCGGGGAGCTGTTTTTT
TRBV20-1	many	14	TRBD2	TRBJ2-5	CSARDQAGVQTQYF	TGCAGTGCTAGAGATCAGGCGGGGGTGCAGACCCAGTACTTC
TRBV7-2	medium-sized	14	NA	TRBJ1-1	CASSLGTVNTEAFF	TGTGCCAGCAGCTTAGGGACAGTGAACACTGAAGCTTTCTTT
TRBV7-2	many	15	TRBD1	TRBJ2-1	CASSLDSGQYNEQFF	TGTGCCAGCAGCTTAGATTCGGGACAGTACAATGAGCAGTTCTTC
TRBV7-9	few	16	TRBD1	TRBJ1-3	CASSSGQPPPRDTIYF	TGTGCCAGCAGTTCGGGACAGCCTCCCCCCCGGGACACCATATATTTT
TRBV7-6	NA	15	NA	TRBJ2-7	CASSLVGGKVHEQYF	TGTGCCAGCAGCTTAGTTGGCGGGAAAGTCCACGAGCAGTACTTC
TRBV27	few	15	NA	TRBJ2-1	CASSVRDKFNNEQFF	TGTGCCAGCAGTGTGCGGGATAAGTTTAACAATGAGCAGTTCTTC
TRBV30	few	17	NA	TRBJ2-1	CAWSLRGQLLSYNEQFF	TGTGCCTGGAGTCTCCGAGGACAGCTCTTATCCTACAATGAGCAGTTCTTC
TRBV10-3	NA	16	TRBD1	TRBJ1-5	CAISPTRDSLNQPQHF	TGTGCCATCAGCCCGACCCGGGACAGCCTCAATCAGCCCCAGCATTTT
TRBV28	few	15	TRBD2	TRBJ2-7	CASSFPLAGRGEQYF	TGTGCCAGCAGTTTCCCACTAGCGGGAAGGGGGGAGCAGTACTTC
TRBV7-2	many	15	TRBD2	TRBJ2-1	CASSYTSGVRNEQFF	TGTGCCAGCAGCTATACTAGCGGGGTGAGGAATGAGCAGTTCTTC
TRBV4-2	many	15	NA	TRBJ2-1	CASSHRREMRGEQFF	TGTGCCAGCAGCCACAGGAGGGAGATGAGGGGTGAGCAGTTCTTC
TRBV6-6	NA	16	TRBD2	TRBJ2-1	CASSAWGAGGPNEQFF	TGTGCCAGCAGTGCCTGGGGAGCGGGGGGGCCCAATGAGCAGTTCTTC
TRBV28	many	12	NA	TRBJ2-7	CASSLSLFEQYF	TGTGCCAGCAGTTTGTCCCTTTTCGAGCAGTACTTC
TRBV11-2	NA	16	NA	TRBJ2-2	CASSAGDNPNTGELFF	TGTGCCAGCAGCGCTGGGGACAACCCGAACACCGGGGAGCTGTTTTTT
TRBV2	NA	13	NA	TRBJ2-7	CASKKRVLYEQYF	TGTGCCAGTAAAAAGAGGGTCCTCTACGAGCAGTACTTC
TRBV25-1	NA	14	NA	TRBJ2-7	CASSDRSQSYEQYF	TGTGCCAGCAGTGACCGCAGTCAATCCTACGAGCAGTACTTC
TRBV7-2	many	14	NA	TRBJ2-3	CASTVGLPTDTQYF	TGTGCCAGCACCGTGGGACTGCCCACAGATACGCAGTATTTT
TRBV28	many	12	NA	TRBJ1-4	CAVRGGNEKLFF	TGTGCCGTCCGAGGGGGGAATGAAAAACTGTTTTTT
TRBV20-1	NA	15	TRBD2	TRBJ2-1	CSARDSGSPYNEQFF	TGCAGTGCTAGAGATAGCGGGAGCCCCTACAATGAGCAGTTCTTC
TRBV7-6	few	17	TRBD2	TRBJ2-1	CASSPLGAGVGYNEQFF	TGTGCCAGCAGCCCTCTGGGAGCGGGAGTCGGTTACAATGAGCAGTTCTTC
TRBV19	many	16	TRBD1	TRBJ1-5	CASIPRGGNVDQPQHF	TGTGCCAGTATACCTCGAGGGGGCAATGTGGATCAGCCCCAGCATTTT
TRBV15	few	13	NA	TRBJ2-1	CATSGESYNEQFF	TGTGCCACCAGTGGCGAATCCTACAATGAGCAGTTCTTC
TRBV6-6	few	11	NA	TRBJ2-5	CASSEPETQYF	TGTGCCAGCAGTGAGCCGGAGACCCAGTACTTC
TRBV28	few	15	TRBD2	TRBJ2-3	CASSFGGRVTDTQYF	TGTGCCAGCAGTTTTGGCGGGAGGGTCACAGATACGCAGTATTTT
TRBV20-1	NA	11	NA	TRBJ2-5	CSAMLLETQYF	TGCAGTGCTATGTTACTAGAGACCCAGTACTTC